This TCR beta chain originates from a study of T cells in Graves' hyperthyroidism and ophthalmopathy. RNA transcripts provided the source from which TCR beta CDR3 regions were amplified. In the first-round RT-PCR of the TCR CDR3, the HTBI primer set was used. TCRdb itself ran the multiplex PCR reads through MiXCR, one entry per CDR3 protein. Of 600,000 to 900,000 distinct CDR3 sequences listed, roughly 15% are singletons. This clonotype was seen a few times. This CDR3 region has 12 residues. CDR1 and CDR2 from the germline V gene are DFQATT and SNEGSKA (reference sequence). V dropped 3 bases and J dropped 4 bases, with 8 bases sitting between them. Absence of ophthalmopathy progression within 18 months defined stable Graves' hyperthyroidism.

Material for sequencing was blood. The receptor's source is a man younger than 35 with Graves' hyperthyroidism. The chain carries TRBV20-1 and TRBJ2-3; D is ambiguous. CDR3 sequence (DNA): TGCAGTGCTAGTCGCAGTGCAGATACGCAGTATTTT. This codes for CSASRSADTQYF.